This T cell receptor beta chain was identified in a study of T cell repertoires in cytomegalovirus infection. From the reads, TCRdb called clonotypes with MiXCR, one entry per CDR3 protein. The sample comprises just under 550,000 distinct CDR3 sequences, around 27% of which are singletons, and 13% rests with the top ten. This clonotype appeared many times. Its antigen is currently unknown. Germline loops: CDR1 SGHAT, CDR2 FQNNGV. V lost 5 bases and J lost 9, with 8 bases in between. The CDR3 covers 11 residues. Notes on the study in general: It was HLA-C-restricted CMV-specific TCR beta clonotypes that dominated the response ex vivo.

Sequenced sample: PBMCs. This chain uses TRBV11-2 with TRBJ2-1; no clear D gene. The TCR was taken from a human donor in good health (CMV status not recorded). Some clones in this sample may be carry-over from other donors' samples. The CDR3 DNA follows: TGTGCCAGCAGCACCGGTGGTGAGCAGTTCTTC. Translation gives CASSTGGEQFF. The full variable domain, completed using reference TRBV11-2 and TRBJ2-1, is EAGVAQSPRYKIIEKRQSVAFWCNPISGHATLYWYQQILGQGPKLLIQFQNNGVVDDSQLPKDRFSAERLKGVDSTLKIQPAKLEDSAVYLCASSTGGEQFFGPGTRLTVL.